These 31 T cell receptor beta chains were sequenced from one sample in a study of blood T cell repertoires in COVID-19. This table comes from immunoSEQ multiplex PCR, and its TCRdb copy is limited to in-frame clones, with some not included. The top ten clones hold about 4.7% of a sample with around 200,000 clones, 70% to 90% of them seen once. The source material was PBMCs or T cells enriched from blood (not recorded which). These receptors originate from a woman aged 25 to 39 who had been exposed to COVID-19.

The chain combines TRBV7-2 with TRBJ2-1; 9 bases match TRBD2. Germline V gene sequence: CDR1 SGHTA, CDR2 FQGNSA. The length of the CDR3 is 16 residues. With 5 bases clipped from V and 2 bases from J, the junction kept 7 bases outside the gene matches. The CDR3 region has the DNA TGTGCCAGCAGCCCCTCTAGCGGGGCGCCCTACAATGAGCAGTTCTTC. Translated, it gives CASSPSSGAPYNEQFF.

The chain carries TRBV5-6 and TRBJ1-1; a weak D match, TRBD1 (5 bases). This CDR3 spans 12 amino acids. Per the germline V gene, CDR1 is SGHDT and CDR2 is YYEEEE. Trimming took 2 bases from V and 11 from J, leaving 13 bases between them. The CDR3, as DNA: TGTGCCAGCAGCTTTGGTGGGACTTTCGCTTTCTTT. It yields the protein CASSFGGTFAFF.

The chain couples TRBV29-1 to TRBJ2-3; tentatively, D is TRBD1 (6 bases). Germline CDR1 SQVTM, CDR2 ANQGSEA. This CDR3 is built from 12 residues. V lost 6 bases and J 6 bases, leaving 13 bases between the germline ends. The CDR3 loop reads CSVSQGRDTQYF. The CDR3 bases are TGCAGCGTCTCACAGGGCAGGGATACGCAGTATTTT.

This sequence joins TRBV5-8 and TRBJ1-5; D unresolved. V lost 3 bases and J 0 bases, leaving 13 bases between the germline ends. Germline lookup yields CDR1 SGHTS and CDR2 YDEGEE. The CDR3 runs to 16 residues. Here the CDR3 reads CASSWYGADSNQPQHF. The CDR3 DNA sequence: TGTGCCAGCAGCTGGTACGGTGCCGATAGCAATCAGCCCCAGCATTTT.

This sequence joins TRBV7-6 and TRBJ2-1; 13 positions agree with TRBD2. This CDR3 comprises 21 residues. The V gene's germline CDR1 is SGHVS and CDR2 FNYEAQ. J was trimmed by 0 bases and V by 2 bases; bases with no gene match: 13. The CDR3 reads CASSLYRRGLAGASSYNEQFF. Here the CDR3 DNA reads TGTGCCAGCAGCTTATACCGACGAGGACTAGCGGGGGCCAGCTCCTACAATGAGCAGTTCTTC.

V is TRBV7-8 and J is TRBJ2-6; 7 bases agree with TRBD1. Trimming cost V 6 bases and J 4 bases; bases outside gene matches: 9. Germline V lookup: CDR1 SGHVS, CDR2 FQNEAQ. CDR3 length: 16 residues. For the CDR3, the DNA is TGTGCCAGCAGGCCTACAGAGGGGGCCGGGGCCAACGTCCTGACTTTC. This codes for CASRPTEGAGANVLTF.

This clone was found once. This chain connects TRBV24-1 to TRBJ2-1; 7 nucleotides agree with TRBD1. The CDR3 extends over 13 amino acids. The V and J ends lost 8 bases and 6 bases, in that order; junction bases with no gene match: 6. Germline values: CDR1 KGHDR, CDR2 SFDVKD. The CDR3 sequence: CATTDRDGNEQFF. CDR3 in DNA: TGTGCCACCACAGACAGGGATGGCAATGAGCAGTTCTTC.

The chain has TRBV19 and TRBJ2-2; perhaps TRBD2 as D (5 bases). The CDR3 has 16 residues. Germline V lookup: CDR1 LNHDA, CDR2 SQIVND (reference sequence). V shed 5 bases and J shed 0 bases, with 13 bases lying between them. This chain's CDR3 is CASSRPAAANTGELFF. CDR3 nucleotides: TGTGCCAGTAGTCGACCCGCAGCGGCGAACACCGGGGAGCTGTTTTTT.

Regarding this clone: The identical CDR3 is also encoded by other nucleotide sequences in the sample. The chain joins TRBV10-2 to TRBJ2-5; D ambiguous. This CDR3 has 12 amino acids. Germline V gene lookup returns CDR1 WSHSY and CDR2 SAAADI. V lost 0 bases and J lost 5, with 4 bases in between. The CDR3 coding sequence is TGCGCCAGCAGTGAGTCGAGGGAGACCCAGTACTTC. Its protein is CASSESRETQYF.

The J gene is TRBJ2-5, the V gene TRBV5-1; 9 bases align to TRBD2. V lost 0 bases, J lost 5 bases, and 5 bases stayed unmatched. This CDR3 comprises 15 residues. From germline, CDR1 is SGHRS and CDR2 YFSETQ. The CDR3 bases are TGCGCCAGCAGCTTGGGGAGCAGCGGGAGGGAGACCCAGTACTTC. Its translation: CASSLGSSGRETQYF.

The chain has TRBV6-1 and TRBJ1-5; no clear D. Per germline, CDR1 MNHNS and CDR2 SASEGT. Between the trimmed V and J ends, which lost 2 bases and 0 bases, there was a span of 11 bases. The CDR3 contains 16 residues. The CDR3 spells CASSEWAGLSNQPQHF. CDR3 DNA sequence: TGTGCCAGCAGTGAATGGGCAGGACTTAGCAATCAGCCCCAGCATTTT.

This clone has only one observation. The chain employs TRBV3-1 (or the pseudogene TRBV3-2) and TRBJ2-2; 15 nucleotides agree with TRBD2. Germline trimming cut 4 bases from V and 4 bases from J; bases unmatched to any gene: 16. Germline-derived CDR1 and CDR2 are LGHDT and YNNKEL (reference sequence). The CDR3 extends over 21 amino acids. CDR3 region: CASSRRLIRTSGGARTGELFF. The DNA for the CDR3 is TGTGCCAGCAGCCGACGACTTATACGGACTAGCGGGGGGGCCCGCACCGGGGAGCTGTTTTTT.

This sequence joins TRBV4-1 and TRBJ1-2, with a tentative D call TRBD1 (5 bases). The CDR3 covers 17 residues. Germline lookup yields CDR1 MGHRA and CDR2 YSYEKL. V was pared by 2 bases and J by 5 bases, with 21 bases between. The CDR3 loop is CASSQSDRLEPQYGYTF. CDR3 in DNA: TGCGCCAGCAGCCAATCCGACAGATTAGAACCACAATATGGCTACACCTTC.

This clone was observed a single time. The gene calls are TRBV5-1 and TRBJ1-4; TRBD1 might be the D (5 bases). With 0 bases removed from V and 7 bases from J, the gap between germline ends came to 13 bases. This CDR3 is 15 amino acids long. Germline lookup yields CDR1 SGHRS and CDR2 YFSETQ. The CDR3 loop is CASSLAGQGGEKLFF. CDR3 nucleotide sequence: TGCGCCAGCAGCTTGGCCGGGCAGGGCGGTGAAAAACTGTTTTTT.

V gene TRBV7-9 combines with J gene TRBJ1-3; tentatively, D is TRBD1 (5 bases). The CDR3 runs 15 residues. The V end lost 5 bases, the J end lost 7 bases, and 18 bases lay between the germline ends. The germline V gene has CDR1 SEHNR and CDR2 FQNEAQ (reference sequence). CDR3 nucleotides: TGTGCCAGCAGCCCGGGCGGGGTCTCAGGGAACACCATATATTTT. This sequence encodes CASSPGGVSGNTIYF.

V and J are TRBV6-5 and TRBJ1-2; the D gene is possibly TRBD1 (5 bases). Germline-derived CDR1 and CDR2 are MNHEY and SVGAGI. The V and J ends lost 5 bases and 8 bases respectively, with 12 bases between them. CDR3 length: 12 residues. For the CDR3, the DNA is TGTGCCAGCAGTACCTTCCGGGGGGGCTACACCTTC. Protein sequence: CASSTFRGGYTF.

The chain recombines TRBV5-1 with TRBJ2-6; D may be TRBD2 (5 bases). The CDR3 length is 18 residues. The V gene lost 3 bases and the J gene lost 0 bases, with 16 bases spanning the gap. Per the germline V gene, CDR1 is SGHRS and CDR2 is YFSETQ. CDR3 DNA: TGCGCCAGCAGCTCCCCGAGGGCAGGAAGCTCTGGGGCCAACGTCCTGACTTTC. It encodes CASSSPRAGSSGANVLTF.

This clone was picked up one time. This chain joins TRBV4-1 and TRBJ2-7; 8 bases line up with TRBD2. This CDR3 is 17 amino acids long. Trimming took 0 bases from V and 3 from J; bases not matched to a gene: 10. The germline CDR1 and CDR2 sequences are MGHRA and YSYEKL. CDR3 residues: CASSQDLPGLGFYEQYF. Written as DNA, the CDR3 is TGCGCCAGCAGCCAAGATCTCCCGGGACTAGGATTCTACGAGCAGTACTTC.

V and J are TRBV6-5 and TRBJ1-5; no clear D. The CDR3 has 15 residues. V was cut by 7 bases and J by 6 bases, with 19 bases left in between. CDR1 and CDR2 from the germline V gene are MNHEY and SVGAGI. This CDR3 is CASNPNPHNFQPQHF. CDR3 nucleotide sequence: TGTGCCAGCAACCCCAACCCTCATAACTTTCAGCCCCAGCATTTT.

This clone appeared a few times. The gene calls are TRBV6-5 and TRBJ2-5; D perhaps matches TRBD2 (6 bases). The germline V gene encodes CDR1 MNHEY and CDR2 SVGAGI. V gave up 6 bases and J gave up 5 bases, with 10 bases separating them. The CDR3 covers 12 residues. Here the CDR3 reads CASSGTGETQYF. Here the CDR3 DNA reads TGTGCCAGCAGCGGGACTGGGGAGACCCAGTACTTC.

The V and J genes are TRBV6-1 and TRBJ1-1; TRBD1 agrees at 8 bases. Trimming took 4 bases from V and 6 from J; bases not matched to a gene: 13. The CDR3 extends over 16 amino acids. Germline V gene lookup returns CDR1 MNHNS and CDR2 SASEGT. The CDR3 DNA reads as TGTGCCAGCAGTGTGGCCACGCCAACAGGGGGGGCTGAAGCTTTCTTT. Translating gives CASSVATPTGGAEAFF.

This sequence joins TRBV2 and TRBJ2-7, with TRBD1 identical over 11 bases. The length of the CDR3 is 14 residues. Losses at the gene ends were 6 bases for V and 6 bases for J; bases not matched to a gene: 7. CDR1 is SNHLY, CDR2 FYNNEI, per germline. For the CDR3, the DNA is TGTGCCAGCAGCGCCACCGGGACAGGGGGCGAGCAGTACTTC. Translation: CASSATGTGGEQYF.

This clone was detected a few times. This chain connects TRBV4-1 to TRBJ1-5; D is uncertain. The CDR3 consists of 15 residues. The ends were cut back, 0 bases at V and 2 bases at J, with 8 bases in the middle. CDR1 and CDR2 (germline): MGHRA, YSYEKL. The DNA for the CDR3 is TGCGCCAGCAGCCAAGAACCGGGAGGCAATCAGCCCCAGCATTTT. Its protein is CASSQEPGGNQPQHF.

The J gene is TRBJ2-3, the V gene TRBV30; TRBD2 matches 12 bases. Trimming removed 2 bases from V and 1 base from J; junction bases left unmatched: 4. Germline CDR1 and CDR2: GTSNPN and SVGIG (reference sequence). This CDR3 contains 16 residues. This CDR3 is CAWSTWTSGGTDTQYF. CDR3 sequence (DNA): TGTGCCTGGAGTACTTGGACTAGCGGGGGCACAGATACGCAGTATTTT.

The chain employs TRBV19 and TRBJ1-1; 7 bases match TRBD1. The V gene end was trimmed by 3 bases and the J gene end by 3 bases; junction bases not matched to a gene: 10. This CDR3 has 16 residues. Germline values: CDR1 LNHDA, CDR2 SQIVND (reference sequence). CDR3 sequence (DNA): TGTGCCAGTAGTATGACCCTCGAGGGGGCGGACACTGAAGCTTTCTTT. Protein product: CASSMTLEGADTEAFF. The whole variable domain, remainder taken from reference TRBV19 and TRBJ1-1, is DGGITQSPKYLFRKEGQNVTLSCEQNLNHDAMYWYRQDPGQGLRLIYYSQIVNDFQKGDIAEGYSVSREKKESFPLTVTSAQKNPTAFYLCASSMTLEGADTEAFFGQGTRLTVV.

The chain joins TRBV6-4 to TRBJ1-2; D gene unclear. The CDR3 spans 15 residues. CDR1 MRHNA and CDR2 SNTAGT come from the germline V gene. V shed 0 bases and J shed 6 bases, with 14 bases lying between them. The DNA of the CDR3 is TGTGCCAGCAGTGACTCTCCGGGGAGGGTCCATGGCTACACCTTC. Its protein product is CASSDSPGRVHGYTF.

The count of this clone is one. The V and J genes are TRBV27 and TRBJ1-6, with D perhaps matching TRBD1 (6 bases). The V gene lost 4 bases and the J gene lost 10 bases, with 11 bases spanning the gap. This CDR3 is 13 amino acids long. CDR1 MNHEY and CDR2 SMNVEV come from the germline V gene (reference sequence). The CDR3 is CASSSRGGSPLHF. In nucleotides, the CDR3 is TGTGCCAGCAGTTCCAGGGGTGGGTCACCCCTCCACTTT.

The J gene is TRBJ1-2, the V gene TRBV7-9; tentative D call: TRBD1 (5 bases). The germline V gene encodes CDR1 SEHNR and CDR2 FQNEAQ (reference sequence). The CDR3 length is 15 residues. V was clipped by 2 bases and J by 3 bases, with 13 bases between them. In DNA form, the CDR3 reads TGTGCCAGCAGCTTACTTTTCAGGGCGGACTATGGCTACACCTTC. Encoded protein: CASSLLFRADYGYTF.

The genes are TRBV10-1 and TRBJ2-3; TRBD2 matches 10 bases. Germline assignment: CDR1 WNHNN and CDR2 SYGVQD (reference sequence). Germline trimming cut 8 bases from V and 3 bases from J; bases unmatched to any gene: 5. This CDR3 region has 14 residues. The CDR3 sequence: CASRSGGATDTQYF. In nucleotides, the CDR3 is TGCGCCAGCCGAAGCGGGGGGGCTACAGATACGCAGTATTTT.

This clone appeared a single time. V and J are TRBV24-1 and TRBJ1-5, with 8 nucleotides matching TRBD1. Germline V gives CDR1 KGHDR, CDR2 SFDVKD. The CDR3 sequence is 15 residues long. J was trimmed by 6 bases and V by 5 bases; bases with no gene match: 8. The CDR3 reads CATSGGQGASQPQHF. In DNA form, the CDR3 reads TGTGCCACCAGTGGGGGGCAGGGGGCAAGTCAGCCCCAGCATTTT.

The rearrangement uses TRBV21-1 and TRBJ1-1; the D segment call TRBD1 is taken from the table without a DNA check. TRBV21-1 represents a pseudogene. This CDR3 is 15 amino acids long. The CDR3 DNA reads TGTGCCAGCAGCCGGGGGGGACAGGGGGCGGCTGAAGCTTTCTTT. It codes for CASSRGGQGAAEAFF.